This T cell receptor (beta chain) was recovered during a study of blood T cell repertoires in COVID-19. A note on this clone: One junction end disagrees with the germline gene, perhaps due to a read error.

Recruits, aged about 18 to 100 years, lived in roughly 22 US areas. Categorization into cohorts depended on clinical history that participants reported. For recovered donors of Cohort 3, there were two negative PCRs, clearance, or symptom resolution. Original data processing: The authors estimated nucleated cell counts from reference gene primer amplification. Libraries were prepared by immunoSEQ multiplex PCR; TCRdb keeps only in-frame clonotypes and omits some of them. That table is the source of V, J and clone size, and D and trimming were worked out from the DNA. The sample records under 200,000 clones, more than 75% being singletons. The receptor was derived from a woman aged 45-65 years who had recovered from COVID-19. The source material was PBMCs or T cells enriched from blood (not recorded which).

CDR3 residues: CASSLWSNSPLHF. The DNA for the CDR3 is TGTGCCAGCAGTTTATGGTCTAATTCGCCCCTCCACTTT. The J gene is TRBJ1-6, the V gene TRBV27; no reliable D call. This CDR3 region has 13 residues. CDR1 MNHEY and CDR2 SMNVEV come from the germline V gene (reference sequence).